Below, one T cell receptor beta chain is given with its context. This sample stems from a study of control samples from healthy donors and cancer patients. TCRdb's copy holds only in-frame clones and misses some; the assay was immunoSEQ multiplex PCR. The data show tens of thousands of clones, with approximately 80% seen just once and roughly a fifth held by the top ten. Per the germline V gene, CDR1 is MNHEY and CDR2 is SVGAGI. Trimming removed 6 bases at V and 5 bases at J, with 16 bases between. The CDR3 is 14 residues long. The clonotype originates from a young man in good health. V is TRBV6-5 and J is TRBJ1-2; D remains unclear. Sequencing was done on a sample of blood. The CDR3 nucleotides are TGTGCCAGCAGCCGATTGGCGGGTCCATATGGCTACACCTTC. Its protein product is CASSRLAGPYGYTF.